The 29 T cell receptor beta chains reported below all come from one sample, sequenced in a study of T-cell memory formation after mild COVID-19. TCRdb redid the calling of the 5' RACE reads with MiXCR, one entry per CDR3 protein. This table holds some 350,000 distinct CDR3 sequences, 10% to 15% found once. The sequencing sample was made of PBMCs or a T cell subset sorted from them (not recorded which). The source of these receptors is a man between 18 and 29 years old who had mild COVID-19 (a few samples of this study predate the infection). Cell type and time point are not known.

This rearrangement joins TRBV6-5 to TRBJ2-2, with D perhaps matching TRBD1 (6 bases). The CDR3 runs to 13 residues. CDR1 is MNHEY, CDR2 SVGAGI, per germline. The V end lost 2 bases, the J end lost 7 bases, and 8 bases lay between the germline ends. CDR3 nucleotides: TGTGCCAGCAGTTACGGGGGCCACGGGGAGCTGTTTTTT. This sequence encodes CASSYGGHGELFF.

This clonotype has only a few counts. V and J are TRBV5-1 and TRBJ2-2; TRBD1 agrees at 7 bases. Unmatched junction bases numbered 7, after V lost 3 bases and J lost 2 bases. The germline gives CDR1 SGHRS, CDR2 YFSETQ. This CDR3 region has 16 residues. As DNA, the CDR3 is TGCGCCAGCAGCTGGGGGACAGAAGCAAACACCGGGGAGCTGTTTTTT. Translated: CASSWGTEANTGELFF.

This clonotype was seen at least ten times. The gene calls are TRBV3-1 and TRBJ2-2; D gene unclear. The CDR3 has 13 amino acids. In germline, CDR1 is LGHDT, CDR2 YNNKEL (reference sequence). V was clipped by 5 bases and J by 3 bases, with 7 bases between them. The CDR3 loop reads CASSFTHTGELFF. CDR3 nucleotide sequence: TGTGCCAGCAGCTTTACTCACACCGGGGAGCTGTTTTTT.

In nucleotides, the CDR3 is TGCGCCAGCAGCCCCACTAGCGGGGGTCTCCGCCCTAGCACAGATACGCAGTATTTT. Amino acid sequence: CASSPTSGGLRPSTDTQYF. The chain couples TRBV5-1 to TRBJ2-3; TRBD2 matches 11 bases. Trimming took 4 bases from V and 0 from J; bases not matched to a gene: 13. CDR3 length: 19 residues. Per the germline V gene, CDR1 is SGHRS and CDR2 is YFSETQ.

The chain has TRBV12-3 or TRBV12-4 and TRBJ1-2; perhaps TRBD1 as D (6 bases). This CDR3 comprises 16 residues. The germline V and J ends were trimmed by 3 bases and 2 bases, with 16 bases remaining between them. The CDR3 DNA follows: TGTGCCAGCAGTTTCGGTTTAGGACAGAGGAACTATGGCTACACCTTC. Its protein is CASSFGLGQRNYGYTF.

This clonotype was seen more than once but under ten times. This rearrangement joins TRBV20-1 to TRBJ2-2; 9 positions agree with TRBD2. Germline CDR1 DFQATT, CDR2 SNEGSKA (reference sequence). The ends lost 6 bases at V and 5 bases at J; junction bases unmatched: 13. The CDR3 has 16 residues. The CDR3 nucleotides read TGCAGTGCAGTCCCTGATTCCAGCGGGGGGACCGGGGAGCTGTTTTTT. As protein: CSAVPDSSGGTGELFF.

The DNA of the CDR3 is TGCGCCAGCAGCCAGACCTTCCCAGATACGCAGTATTTT. Its protein is CASSQTFPDTQYF. V and J are TRBV4-3 and TRBJ2-3; D uncertain. CDR3 size: 13 residues. Germline V gene lookup returns CDR1 LGHNA and CDR2 YSLEER. V was trimmed by 3 bases and J by 4 bases, leaving 8 bases between them.

The chain employs TRBV12-3 or TRBV12-4 and TRBJ1-1; a possible D gene is TRBD1 (5 bases). The CDR3 loop spans 17 amino acids. V lost 6 bases, J lost 1 base, and 21 bases lay in between. The CDR3 sequence: CASRRHLTGRKNTEAFF. In DNA, the CDR3 is TGTGCCAGCAGACGCCACCTCACGGGGCGCAAGAACACTGAAGCTTTCTTT.

This chain uses TRBV20-1 with TRBJ2-1; 10 positions match TRBD1. Per the germline V gene, CDR1 is DFQATT and CDR2 is SNEGSKA (reference sequence). This CDR3 has 15 residues. V trimming: 5 bases; J trimming: 6 bases; junction bases outside the gene matches: 10. CDR3 amino acids: CSAFGRDRGRNEQFF. The CDR3 nucleotides are TGCAGTGCTTTTGGCCGGGACAGGGGACGCAATGAGCAGTTCTTC.

At least ten counts were recorded for this clonotype. The chain recombines TRBV27 with TRBJ2-1, with 8 bases matching TRBD1. CDR1 MNHEY and CDR2 SMNVEV come from the germline V gene (reference sequence). After removal of 3 bases from V and 3 bases from J, the junction contained 4 bases not matched to a gene. This CDR3 is 15 amino acids long. CDR3 sequence: CASSFGTGHYNEQFF. DNA of the CDR3: TGTGCCAGCAGTTTTGGGACAGGCCACTACAATGAGCAGTTCTTC.

V usage is TRBV4-3 and J usage is TRBJ2-3, with a tentative D call TRBD1 (6 bases). The germline CDR1 and CDR2 sequences are LGHNA and YSLEER. This CDR3 comprises 15 residues. Trimming cost V 2 bases and J 6 bases, with 15 bases left between them. The CDR3 is CASSQRGWDTDTQYF. The DNA of the CDR3 is TGCGCCAGCAGCCAACGGGGATGGGACACGGATACGCAGTATTTT.

This clonotype occurred a few times. CDR3 DNA sequence: TGTGCCAGCAGCTTAGGGCCGGCACAGGTCAACTATGGCTACACCTTC. It is translated as CASSLGPAQVNYGYTF. The gene calls are TRBV7-9 and TRBJ1-2; D perhaps matches TRBD1 (5 bases). V gave up 1 base and J gave up 2 bases, with 14 bases separating them. The CDR3 spans 16 residues. The germline V gene has CDR1 SEHNR and CDR2 FQNEAQ (reference sequence).

This rearrangement joins TRBV5-1 to TRBJ1-1; D gene ambiguous. CDR3 length: 16 amino acids. Germline-derived CDR1 and CDR2 are SGHRS and YFSETQ. V was cut by 1 base and J by 4 bases, with 17 bases left in between. For the CDR3, the DNA is TGCGCCAGCAGCTTGATTCCTCCCGGACGGGGCACTGAAGCTTTCTTT. This gives the protein CASSLIPPGRGTEAFF.

This clonotype was observed a few times. The CDR3 is CASSFRGWFDTEAFF. DNA of the CDR3: TGCGCCAGCAGCTTCAGAGGGTGGTTCGACACTGAAGCTTTCTTT. The V gene is TRBV5-1, the J gene TRBJ1-1; D is ambiguous. This CDR3 contains 15 residues. Per germline, CDR1 SGHRS and CDR2 YFSETQ. V was shortened by 2 bases and J by 3 bases, with 14 bases between the two germline ends.

The chain combines TRBV4-1 with TRBJ2-4, with 8 bases that match TRBD2. V was pared by 0 bases and J by 6 bases, with 4 bases of the junction left unmatched. Germline V lookup: CDR1 MGHRA, CDR2 YSYEKL. The CDR3 spans 15 residues. In nucleotides, the CDR3 is TGCGCCAGCAGCCAAGATTCCGGGGGGGTAAACATTCAGTACTTC. Residues: CASSQDSGGVNIQYF.

This chain connects TRBV7-3 to TRBJ1-1; no definite D call. Trimming removed 6 bases at V and 2 bases at J, with 10 bases between. Per the germline V gene, CDR1 is SGHTA and CDR2 is FQGTGA. CDR3 length: 13 amino acids. The CDR3 loop reads CASSSSPNTEAFF. The CDR3 coding sequence is TGTGCCAGCAGTTCCTCCCCTAACACTGAAGCTTTCTTT.

This clonotype was seen many times. The chain combines TRBV5-1 with TRBJ2-5; TRBD2 matches 10 bases. J was trimmed by 0 bases and V by 0 bases; bases with no gene match: 5. This CDR3 has 17 residues. Per the germline V gene, CDR1 is SGHRS and CDR2 is YFSETQ. The CDR3 loop is CASSLAPAGGNQETQYF. The CDR3 region has the DNA TGCGCCAGCAGCTTGGCCCCAGCGGGGGGGAACCAAGAGACCCAGTACTTC.

This clonotype occurred a few times. The rearrangement links TRBV28 to TRBJ2-5; a weak D match, TRBD1 (6 bases). The CDR3 consists of 15 residues. Trimming took 10 bases from V and 5 from J, leaving 23 bases between them. Per the germline V gene, CDR1 is MDHEN and CDR2 is SYDVKM. The CDR3 bases are TGTGCCACCCCCCGACAGGTAAACTCGACGGAGACCCAGTACTTC. This gives the protein CATPRQVNSTETQYF.

This clonotype was counted only a few times. The V and J genes are TRBV7-3 and TRBJ2-7; D uncertain. The germline V gene has CDR1 SGHTA and CDR2 FQGTGA. V lost 2 bases to trimming and J lost 7 bases, with 15 bases between them. There are 14 residues in the CDR3. CDR3 DNA sequence: TGTGCCAGCAGCTTAGAGGCCAGGTCACGGGAGCAGTACTTC. It codes for CASSLEARSREQYF.

In this sample, this clonotype turned up many times. The V and J genes are TRBV7-2 and TRBJ2-4; TRBD1 matches 9 bases. The CDR3 consists of 13 residues. V dropped 4 bases and J dropped 5; count of bases not matched to a gene: 0. Germline lookup yields CDR1 SGHTA and CDR2 FQGNSA. CDR3 protein: CASSYRGQNIQYF. The CDR3 DNA follows: TGTGCCAGCAGCTACAGGGGGCAAAACATTCAGTACTTC. The whole variable domain, remainder taken from reference TRBV7-2 and TRBJ2-4, is GAGVSQSPSNKVTEKGKDVELRCDPISGHTALYWYRQSLGQGLEFLIYFQGNSAPDKSGLPSDRFSAERTGGSVSTLTIQRTQQEDSAVYLCASSYRGQNIQYFGAGTRLSVL.

This clonotype was detected only a few times. The DNA of the CDR3 is TGTGCCATCCGGGCAGACAATCAGCCCCAGCATTTT. Translation: CAIRADNQPQHF. The V call is TRBV10-3, the J call TRBJ1-5, with D hard to call. This CDR3 has 12 amino acids. Trimming cost V 8 bases and J 3 bases, with 8 bases left between them. Germline V gives CDR1 ENHRY, CDR2 SYGVKD.

Here the CDR3 DNA reads TGTGCCAGCAGCTCGGGACAGGGCGTAGATACGCAGTATTTT. The encoded protein is CASSSGQGVDTQYF. This rearrangement joins TRBV7-2 to TRBJ2-3; TRBD1 matches 9 bases. Germline V gene data show CDR1 as SGHTA and CDR2 as FQGNSA. Trimming at V came to 4 bases and at J to 5 bases, leaving 4 bases not matched to a gene. The CDR3 is 14 residues long. Together with reference TRBV7-2 and TRBJ2-3, the CDR3 gives the full variable domain: GAGVSQSPSNKVTEKGKDVELRCDPISGHTALYWYRQSLGQGLEFLIYFQGNSAPDKSGLPSDRFSAERTGGSVSTLTIQRTQQEDSAVYLCASSSGQGVDTQYFGPGTRLTVL.

This rearrangement joins TRBV4-3 to TRBJ1-2; tentative D call: TRBD1 (5 bases). Per germline, CDR1 LGHNA and CDR2 YSLEER. V was trimmed by 1 base and J by 1 base, leaving 16 bases between them. This CDR3 contains 17 residues. DNA for the CDR3: TGCGCCAGCAGCCAAGTCGAAGATTACAGGAGTAACTATGGCTACACCTTC. The encoded protein is CASSQVEDYRSNYGYTF.

The sample holds many counts of this clonotype. For the CDR3, the DNA is TGTGCCATCAGCTTTAAGGGTGACGAGACCCAGTACTTC. Protein product: CAISFKGDETQYF. The V gene is TRBV10-3, the J gene TRBJ2-5; no clear D gene. The CDR3 consists of 13 residues. Per the germline V gene, CDR1 is ENHRY and CDR2 is SYGVKD. V lost 6 bases, J lost 5 bases, and 13 bases lay in between.

This clonotype has a handful of counts. The genes are TRBV4-1 and TRBJ1-2, with D possibly matching TRBD1 (5 bases). CDR1 and CDR2 from the germline V gene are MGHRA and YSYEKL. The V gene lost 4 bases and the J gene lost 8 bases, with 20 bases spanning the gap. The CDR3 is 15 amino acids. The CDR3 DNA reads as TGCGCCAGCAGCCTCGGGGGGGGACGACCCCCGGGCTACACCTTC. It yields the protein CASSLGGGRPPGYTF.

This clonotype was observed a handful of times. The rearrangement links TRBV2 to TRBJ2-1, with D perhaps TRBD1 (5 bases). This CDR3 comprises 14 residues. Germline values: CDR1 SNHLY, CDR2 FYNNEI. V shed 8 bases and J shed 7 bases, with 18 bases lying between them. The CDR3 sequence: CASVKGLVINEQFF. The CDR3 DNA reads TGTGCCAGCGTAAAGGGGTTGGTGATTAATGAGCAGTTCTTC.

V and J are TRBV7-9 and TRBJ1-3; D is perhaps TRBD1 (5 bases). Germline V gene sequence: CDR1 SEHNR, CDR2 FQNEAQ (reference sequence). V lost 5 bases, J lost 8 bases, and 13 bases lay in between. There are 13 residues in the CDR3. CDR3 in amino acids: CASSAGTKDTIYF. CDR3 DNA sequence: TGTGCCAGCAGCGCGGGGACGAAGGACACCATATATTTT.

CDR3 in amino acids: CASSVVGAYEQYF. The CDR3 DNA follows: TGCGCCAGCAGCGTGGTGGGGGCCTACGAGCAGTACTTC. The genes are TRBV4-1 and TRBJ2-7, with D possibly called TRBD1 or TRBD2 (5 bases each). Between the trimmed V and J ends, which lost 5 bases and 2 bases, there was a span of 10 bases. Germline loops: CDR1 MGHRA, CDR2 YSYEKL. The CDR3 contains 13 residues.

This clonotype was seen a handful of times. The chain couples TRBV28 to TRBJ1-1; D is undetermined. From germline, CDR1 is MDHEN and CDR2 SYDVKM. The length of the CDR3 is 14 residues. Trimming stripped 7 bases from V and 6 bases from J, with 18 bases between. The CDR3 protein is CASTRGPRGAEAFF. CDR3 in DNA: TGTGCCAGCACTCGAGGGCCGCGTGGGGCTGAAGCTTTCTTT. The whole variable domain, filled in from reference TRBV28 and TRBJ1-1, reads DVKVTQSSRYLVKRTGEKVFLECVQDMDHENMFWYRQDPGLGLRLIYFSYDVKMKEKGDIPEGYSVSREKKERFSLILESASTNQTSMYLCASTRGPRGAEAFFGQGTRLTVV.